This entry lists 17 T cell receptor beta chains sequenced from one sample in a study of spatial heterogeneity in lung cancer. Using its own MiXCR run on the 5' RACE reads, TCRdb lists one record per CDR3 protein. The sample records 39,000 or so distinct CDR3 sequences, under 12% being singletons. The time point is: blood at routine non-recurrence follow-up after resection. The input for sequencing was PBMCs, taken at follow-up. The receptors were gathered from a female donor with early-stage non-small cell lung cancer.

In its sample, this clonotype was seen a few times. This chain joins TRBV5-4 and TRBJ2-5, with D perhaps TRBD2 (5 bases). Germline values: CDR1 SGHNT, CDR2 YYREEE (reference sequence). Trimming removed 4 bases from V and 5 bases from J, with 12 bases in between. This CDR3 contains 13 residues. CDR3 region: CASSQDLRETQYF. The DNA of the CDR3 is TGTGCCAGCAGCCAGGACTTAAGGGAGACCCAGTACTTC.

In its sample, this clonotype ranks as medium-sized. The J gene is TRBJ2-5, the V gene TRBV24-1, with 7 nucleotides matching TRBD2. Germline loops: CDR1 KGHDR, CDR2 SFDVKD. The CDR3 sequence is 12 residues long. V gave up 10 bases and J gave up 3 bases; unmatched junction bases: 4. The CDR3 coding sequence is TGTGCCACGTTGAGCGGGAAAGAGACCCAGTACTTC. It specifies CATLSGKETQYF.

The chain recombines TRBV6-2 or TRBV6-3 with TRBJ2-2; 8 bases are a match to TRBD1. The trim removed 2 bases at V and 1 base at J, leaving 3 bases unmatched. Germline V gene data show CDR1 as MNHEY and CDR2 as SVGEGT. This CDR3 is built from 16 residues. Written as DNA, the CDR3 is TGTGCCAGCAGTTACGCCGGGACAGGGAACACCGGGGAGCTGTTTTTT. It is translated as CASSYAGTGNTGELFF.

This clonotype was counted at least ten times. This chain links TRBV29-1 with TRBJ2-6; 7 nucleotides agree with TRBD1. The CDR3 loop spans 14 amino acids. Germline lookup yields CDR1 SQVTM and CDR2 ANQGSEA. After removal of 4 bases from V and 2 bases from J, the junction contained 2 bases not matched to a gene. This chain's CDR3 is CSVADRAGANVLTF. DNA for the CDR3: TGCAGCGTTGCCGACAGGGCTGGGGCCAACGTCCTGACTTTC.

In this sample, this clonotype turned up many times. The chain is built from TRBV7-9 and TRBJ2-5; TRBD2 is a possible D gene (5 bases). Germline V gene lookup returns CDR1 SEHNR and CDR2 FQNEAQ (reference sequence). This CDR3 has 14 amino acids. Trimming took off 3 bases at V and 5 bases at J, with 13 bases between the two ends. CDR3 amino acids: CASSFSDQRETQYF. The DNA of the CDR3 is TGTGCCAGCAGCTTCTCCGATCAGCGGGAGACCCAGTACTTC. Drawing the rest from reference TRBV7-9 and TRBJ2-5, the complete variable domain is DTGVSQNPRHKITKRGQNVTFRCDPISEHNRLYWYRQTLGQGPEFLTYFQNEAQLEKSRLLSDRFSAERPKGSFSTLEIQRTEQGDSAMYLCASSFSDQRETQYFGPGTRLLVL.

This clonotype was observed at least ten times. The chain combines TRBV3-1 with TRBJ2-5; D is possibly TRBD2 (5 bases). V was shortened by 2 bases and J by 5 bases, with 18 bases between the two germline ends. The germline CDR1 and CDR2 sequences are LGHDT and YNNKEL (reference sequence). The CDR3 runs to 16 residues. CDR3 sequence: CASSQRLAIGRETQYF. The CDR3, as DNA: TGTGCCAGCAGCCAACGGCTAGCAATCGGACGGGAGACCCAGTACTTC.

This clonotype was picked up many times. CDR3 region: CASSQGAEQYF. Written as DNA, the CDR3 is TGTGCCAGCAGCCAAGGGGCTGAGCAGTACTTC. This chain links TRBV14 with TRBJ2-7; D uncertain. Germline CDR1 reads SGHDN; CDR2 reads FVKESK. The CDR3 runs 11 residues. The V end was cut by 1 base, the J end by 7 bases, with 5 bases between. The variable domain in full, completed from reference TRBV14 and TRBJ2-7, reads EAGVTQFPSHSVIEKGQTVTLRCDPISGHDNLYWYRRVMGKEIKFLLHFVKESKQDESGMPNNRFLAERTGGTYSTLKVQPAELEDSGVYFCASSQGAEQYFGPGTRLTVT.

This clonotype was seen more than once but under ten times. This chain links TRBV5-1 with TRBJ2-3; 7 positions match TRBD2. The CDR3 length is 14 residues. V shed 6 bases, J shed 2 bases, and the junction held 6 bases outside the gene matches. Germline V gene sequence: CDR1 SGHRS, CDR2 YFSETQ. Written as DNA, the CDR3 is TGCGCCAGCATTCGCGGGGGATCCACAGATACGCAGTATTTT. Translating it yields CASIRGGSTDTQYF.

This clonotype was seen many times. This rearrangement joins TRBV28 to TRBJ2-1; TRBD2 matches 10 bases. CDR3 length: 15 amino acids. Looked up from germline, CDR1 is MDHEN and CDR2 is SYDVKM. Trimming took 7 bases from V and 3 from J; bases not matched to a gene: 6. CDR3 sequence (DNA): TGTGCCAGCACTCTAGCGGGGGCGAACTACAATGAGCAGTTCTTC. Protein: CASTLAGANYNEQFF.

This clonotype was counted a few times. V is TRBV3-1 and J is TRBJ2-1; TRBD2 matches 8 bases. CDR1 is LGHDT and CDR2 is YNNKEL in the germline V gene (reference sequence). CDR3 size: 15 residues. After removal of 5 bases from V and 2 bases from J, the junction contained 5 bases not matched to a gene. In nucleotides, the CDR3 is TGTGCCAGCAGCGCGGGGGGCGCGGCCTACAATGAGCAGTTCTTC. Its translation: CASSAGGAAYNEQFF.

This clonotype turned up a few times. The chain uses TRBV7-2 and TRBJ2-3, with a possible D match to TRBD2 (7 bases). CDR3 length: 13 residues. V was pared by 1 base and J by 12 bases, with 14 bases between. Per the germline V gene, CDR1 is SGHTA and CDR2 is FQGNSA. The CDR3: CASSLESGGGQYF. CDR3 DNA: TGTGCCAGCAGCTTAGAATCAGGCGGGGGCCAGTATTTT. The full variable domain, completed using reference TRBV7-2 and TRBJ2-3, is GAGVSQSPSNKVTEKGKDVELRCDPISGHTALYWYRQSLGQGLEFLIYFQGNSAPDKSGLPSDRFSAERTGGSVSTLTIQRTQQEDSAVYLCASSLESGGGQYFGPGTRLTVL.

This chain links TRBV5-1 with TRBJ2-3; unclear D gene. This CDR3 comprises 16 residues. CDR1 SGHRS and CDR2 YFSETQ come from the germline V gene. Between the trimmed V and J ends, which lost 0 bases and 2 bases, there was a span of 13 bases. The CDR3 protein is CASSLDVGSATDTQYF. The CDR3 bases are TGCGCCAGCAGCTTGGATGTGGGCTCGGCCACAGATACGCAGTATTTT.

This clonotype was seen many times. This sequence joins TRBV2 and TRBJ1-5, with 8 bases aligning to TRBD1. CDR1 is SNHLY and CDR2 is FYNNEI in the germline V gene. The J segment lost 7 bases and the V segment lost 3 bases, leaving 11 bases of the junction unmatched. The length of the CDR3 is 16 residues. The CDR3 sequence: CASSERTGNVGQPQHF. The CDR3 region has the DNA TGTGCCAGCAGTGAGAGGACAGGGAACGTGGGGCAGCCCCAGCATTTT.

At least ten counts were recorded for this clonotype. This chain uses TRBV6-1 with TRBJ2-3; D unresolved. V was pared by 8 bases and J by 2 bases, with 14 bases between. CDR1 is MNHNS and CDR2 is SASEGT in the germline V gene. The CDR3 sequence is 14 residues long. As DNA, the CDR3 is TGTGCCAGCTCTCGAGCACTTCCCACAGATACGCAGTATTTT. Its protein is CASSRALPTDTQYF.

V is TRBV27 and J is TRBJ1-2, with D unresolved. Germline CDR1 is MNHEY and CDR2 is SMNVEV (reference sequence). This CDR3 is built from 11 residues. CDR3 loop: CASGGYDGYTF. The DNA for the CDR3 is TGTGCTTCCGGCGGATACGATGGCTACACCTTC.

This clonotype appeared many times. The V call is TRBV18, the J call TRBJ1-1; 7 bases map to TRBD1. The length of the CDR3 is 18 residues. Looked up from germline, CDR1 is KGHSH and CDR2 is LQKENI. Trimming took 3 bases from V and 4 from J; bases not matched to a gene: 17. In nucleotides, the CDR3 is TGTGCCAGCTCACCCGCCTTACGGCAGGGGGTGGGCGGCACTGAAGCTTTCTTT. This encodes CASSPALRQGVGGTEAFF.

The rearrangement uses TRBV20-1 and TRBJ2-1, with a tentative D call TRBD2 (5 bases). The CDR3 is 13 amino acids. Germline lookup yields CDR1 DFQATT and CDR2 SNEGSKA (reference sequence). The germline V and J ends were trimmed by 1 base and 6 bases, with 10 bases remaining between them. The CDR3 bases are TGCAGTGCTAGAGTTCGGGGAGTCAATGAGCAGTTCTTC. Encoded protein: CSARVRGVNEQFF.